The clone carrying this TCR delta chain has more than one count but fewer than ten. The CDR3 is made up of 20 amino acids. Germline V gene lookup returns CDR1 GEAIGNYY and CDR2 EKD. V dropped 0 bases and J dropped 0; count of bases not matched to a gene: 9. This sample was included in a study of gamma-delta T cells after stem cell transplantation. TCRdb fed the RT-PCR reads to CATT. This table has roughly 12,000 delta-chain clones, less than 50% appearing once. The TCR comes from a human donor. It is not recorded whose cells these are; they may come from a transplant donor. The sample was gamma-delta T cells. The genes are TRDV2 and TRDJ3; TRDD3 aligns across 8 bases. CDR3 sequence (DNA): TGTGCCTGTGACACCGCTACTGGGGGCCCCTACTCCTGGGACACCCGACAGATGTTTTTC. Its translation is CACDTATGGPYSWDTRQMFF.